The 18 T cell receptor beta chains presented below share a single source sample, sequenced in a study of blood T cell repertoires in COVID-19. This table comes from immunoSEQ multiplex PCR, and its TCRdb copy is limited to in-frame clones, with some not included. The table lists roughly 100,000 clones, more than 85% of them singletons. Sample: peripheral blood. The receptors here all came from a man younger than 30 with acute or convalescent COVID-19.

This chain uses TRBV7-2 with TRBJ2-2; TRBD2 aligns across 10 bases. The CDR3 covers 16 residues. V was clipped by 6 bases and J by 3 bases; unmatched bases: 7. CDR1 is SGHTA and CDR2 is FQGNSA in the germline V gene. CDR3 protein: CASRRLAGDYTGELFF. The DNA for the CDR3 is TGTGCCAGCAGACGTCTAGCGGGGGATTACACCGGGGAGCTGTTTTTT.

The rearrangement links TRBV14 to TRBJ2-1; perhaps TRBD1 as D (6 bases). The V end lost 3 bases, the J end lost 9 bases, and 12 bases lay between the germline ends. The CDR3 is made up of 13 amino acids. Germline-derived CDR1 and CDR2 are SGHDN and FVKESK. The CDR3 region has the DNA TGTGCCAGCAGCCATCTAAGAGGGGGTGAGCAGTTCTTC. This gives the protein CASSHLRGGEQFF. Together with reference TRBV14 and TRBJ2-1, the CDR3 gives the full variable domain: EAGVTQFPSHSVIEKGQTVTLRCDPISGHDNLYWYRRVMGKEIKFLLHFVKESKQDESGMPNNRFLAERTGGTYSTLKVQPAELEDSGVYFCASSHLRGGEQFFGPGTRLTVL.

The chain is built from TRBV5-1 and TRBJ1-3, with TRBD1 matching 9 bases. Germline assignment: CDR1 SGHRS and CDR2 YFSETQ. Germline trimming cut 5 bases from V and 4 bases from J; bases unmatched to any gene: 4. The CDR3 covers 14 residues. CDR3: CASRPDRGGNTIYF. DNA of the CDR3: TGCGCCAGCAGACCTGACAGGGGGGGAAACACCATATATTTT. Full variable domain (missing parts from reference TRBV5-1 and TRBJ1-3): KAGVTQTPRYLIKTRGQQVTLSCSPISGHRSVSWYQQTPGQGLQFLFEYFSETQRNKGNFPGRFSGRQFSNSRSEMNVSTLELGDSALYLCASRPDRGGNTIYFGEGSWLTVV.

This clone was recorded a few times. The chain links TRBV18 to TRBJ1-5; TRBD1 aligns across 7 bases. The germline gives CDR1 KGHSH, CDR2 LQKENI. The J segment lost 1 base and the V segment lost 3 bases, leaving 9 bases of the junction unmatched. This CDR3 has 17 amino acids. The chain's CDR3 is CASSPLSTGISNQPQHF. The CDR3 nucleotides are TGTGCCAGCTCACCCTTATCGACAGGGATAAGCAATCAGCCCCAGCATTTT.

CDR3 loop: CASSQGAIRTDTQYF. In DNA, the CDR3 is TGTGCCAGCAGTCAGGGGGCCATCCGCACAGATACGCAGTATTTT. The J gene is TRBJ2-3, the V gene TRBV2, with 8 nucleotides matching TRBD1. Germline V CDR1 and CDR2: SNHLY, FYNNEI. This CDR3 has 15 residues. J gave up 1 base and V 5 bases, and 5 bases lay outside the gene matches.

The chain combines TRBV27 with TRBJ1-6; 7 bases are a match to TRBD1. The germline CDR1 and CDR2 sequences are MNHEY and SMNVEV (reference sequence). The CDR3 length is 14 residues. Trimming cost V 2 bases and J 7 bases; bases outside gene matches: 2. The CDR3 DNA is TGTGCCAGCAGTTTACAGGGGGGCAATTCACCCCTCCACTTT. Residues: CASSLQGGNSPLHF.

The rearrangement links TRBV2 to TRBJ1-4; D unclear. This CDR3 region has 21 residues. CDR1 and CDR2 (germline): SNHLY, FYNNEI. Trimming took 6 bases from V and 3 from J, leaving 32 bases between them. CDR3 bases: TGTGCCAGCAGGACCCCCCTCCCTTCCGAGTCGTCCCGGGAGGCTAATGAAAAACTGTTTTTT. Encoded protein: CASRTPLPSESSREANEKLFF.

The V gene is TRBV4-1, the J gene TRBJ2-7, with D possibly TRBD1 on 5 matching bases. This CDR3 comprises 14 residues. Trimming removed 1 base at V and 3 bases at J, with 10 bases between. Per germline, CDR1 MGHRA and CDR2 YSYEKL. The CDR3 protein is CASSQARDFYEQYF. The CDR3 DNA follows: TGCGCCAGCAGCCAAGCCAGGGATTTCTACGAGCAGTACTTC.

The genes are TRBV19 and TRBJ1-4; D is uncertain. The CDR3 contains 14 residues. CDR1 is LNHDA, CDR2 SQIVND, per germline (reference sequence). Trimming took off 9 bases at V and 7 bases at J, with 18 bases between the two ends. The CDR3, as DNA: TGTGCCAGCCGTTCCCCGGGTGTAAGTGAAAAACTGTTTTTT. This codes for CASRSPGVSEKLFF.

This clone was picked up one time. The CDR3 spells CASSPPGGGVTDTQYF. Here the CDR3 DNA reads TGTGCCAGCTCACCGCCTGGCGGGGGGGTCACAGATACGCAGTATTTT. The chain links TRBV18 to TRBJ2-3; TRBD2 aligns across 9 bases. The ends lost 3 bases at V and 2 bases at J; junction bases unmatched: 6. Germline V gene sequence: CDR1 KGHSH, CDR2 LQKENI. The CDR3 spans 16 residues.

This chain uses TRBV7-2 with TRBJ2-3; TRBD2 aligns across 7 bases. The CDR3 extends over 15 amino acids. CDR1 SGHTA and CDR2 FQGNSA come from the germline V gene. V was clipped by 2 bases and J by 4 bases; unmatched bases: 6. DNA of the CDR3: TGTGCCAGCAGCTTACAACTAGCGTCTGCAGATACGCAGTATTTT. Protein sequence: CASSLQLASADTQYF.

This sequence joins TRBV5-1 and TRBJ2-3; D uncertain. This CDR3 spans 12 amino acids. V was shortened by 1 base and J by 6 bases, with 6 bases between the two germline ends. CDR1 and CDR2 from the germline V gene are SGHRS and YFSETQ. The CDR3 region is CASSLWADTQYF. The CDR3, as DNA: TGCGCCAGCAGCTTGTGGGCGGATACGCAGTATTTT.

The chain has TRBV19 and TRBJ1-2; 7 bases are shared with TRBD1. V shed 5 bases, J shed 4 bases, and the junction held 16 bases outside the gene matches. Germline loops: CDR1 LNHDA, CDR2 SQIVND (reference sequence). The CDR3 extends over 17 amino acids. This CDR3 is CASSPNTGTAQIYGYTF. In DNA, the CDR3 is TGTGCCAGTAGTCCCAATACCGGGACAGCCCAAATCTATGGCTACACCTTC.

The chain joins TRBV5-1 to TRBJ2-3, with TRBD1 identical over 7 bases. The CDR3 runs 14 residues. V lost 2 bases, J lost 4 bases, and 4 bases stayed unmatched. From germline, CDR1 is SGHRS and CDR2 YFSETQ. CDR3 residues: CASSFGQAPDTQYF. The CDR3 nucleotides read TGCGCCAGCAGCTTTGGACAGGCTCCAGATACGCAGTATTTT.

This rearrangement joins TRBV24-1 to TRBJ2-2, with TRBD1 identical over 12 bases. This CDR3 comprises 16 residues. The germline V gene encodes CDR1 KGHDR and CDR2 SFDVKD. V shed 4 bases and J 8 bases; nucleotides not matched to a gene: 7. CDR3 nucleotides: TGTGCCACCAGTGAAACGGGACAGGGGGCCAGAGGGGAGCTGTTTTTT. Protein product: CATSETGQGARGELFF.

The chain recombines TRBV19 with TRBJ1-5; the D is unclear. CDR1 and CDR2 from the germline V gene are LNHDA and SQIVND (reference sequence). This CDR3 has 15 residues. Between the trimmed V and J ends, which lost 1 base and 0 bases, there was a span of 7 bases. CDR3 loop: CASSIAENSNQPQHF. CDR3 nucleotide sequence: TGTGCCAGTAGTATAGCAGAAAATAGCAATCAGCCCCAGCATTTT. The variable domain in full, with the rest retrieved from reference TRBV19 and TRBJ1-5, is DGGITQSPKYLFRKEGQNVTLSCEQNLNHDAMYWYRQDPGQGLRLIYYSQIVNDFQKGDIAEGYSVSREKKESFPLTVTSAQKNPTAFYLCASSIAENSNQPQHFGDGTRLSIL.

The gene calls are TRBV27 and TRBJ2-7; 8 nucleotides agree with TRBD1. This CDR3 region has 14 residues. CDR1 and CDR2 from the germline V gene are MNHEY and SMNVEV (reference sequence). Losses at the gene ends were 4 bases for V and 3 bases for J; bases not matched to a gene: 5. This CDR3 is CASSYDRGGYEQYF. In DNA form, the CDR3 reads TGTGCCAGCAGTTACGACAGGGGAGGCTACGAGCAGTACTTC.

The V and J genes are TRBV9 and TRBJ1-2; D is unclear. Per germline, CDR1 SGDLS and CDR2 YYNGEE. Trimming pared 1 base from V and 0 bases from J, leaving 10 bases between. The CDR3 is made up of 15 amino acids. Written as DNA, the CDR3 is TGTGCCAGCAGCGTACTGAGGAGTCCTAACTATGGCTACACCTTC. Residues: CASSVLRSPNYGYTF.